Shown below are 22 T cell receptor beta chains from a single sample sequenced in a study of control samples from healthy donors and cancer patients. Only in-frame clones appear in the TCRdb table, and some are missing; sequencing was by immunoSEQ multiplex PCR. The sample shows 150,000 to 200,000 clones, approximately 86% of them seen only once. Sequencing used blood. The receptors here all came from a woman in her thirties in good health.

This clone qualifies as medium-sized (0.01 to 0.1%). The V gene is TRBV9, the J gene TRBJ1-1; unclear D gene. CDR3 size: 15 residues. The V end lost 3 bases, the J end lost 0 bases, and 12 bases lay between the germline ends. Germline CDR1 and CDR2: SGDLS and YYNGEE. In DNA, the CDR3 is TGTGCCAGCAGCGGGAGTAGGTTAGTGAACACTGAAGCTTTCTTT. Translation gives CASSGSRLVNTEAFF.

This chain connects TRBV24-1 to TRBJ2-3; 9 nucleotides line up with TRBD2. V shed 5 bases and J 4 bases; nucleotides not matched to a gene: 9. Germline V lookup: CDR1 KGHDR, CDR2 SFDVKD. The CDR3 is 16 amino acids. The CDR3, as DNA: TGTGCCACCAGTGTAACGCGGGGGGGATCGTCAGATACGCAGTATTTT. Its translation is CATSVTRGGSSDTQYF.

The J gene is TRBJ1-1, the V gene TRBV7-5. TRBV7-5 is flagged as a pseudogene. The CDR3 extends over 17 amino acids. The CDR3 here is CVRSFALCDHTYTEAFF. The CDR3 coding sequence is TGTGTCAGAAGCTTCGCCTTATGTGACCATACTTACACTGAAGCTTTCTTT.

The rearrangement links TRBV5-1 to TRBJ2-7; 8 nucleotides align to TRBD1. Germline V lookup: CDR1 SGHRS, CDR2 YFSETQ. This CDR3 has 14 residues. V lost 7 bases and J lost 5; bases outside the gene matches: 11. CDR3 sequence reads: CASQKWTGQNEQYF. The CDR3 bases are TGCGCCAGCCAAAAATGGACAGGGCAGAACGAGCAGTACTTC.

The chain couples TRBV3-1 (or the pseudogene TRBV3-2) to TRBJ1-4, with D possibly matching TRBD1 (5 bases). The V gene's germline CDR1 is LGHDT and CDR2 YNNKEL (reference sequence). Trimming cost V 4 bases and J 4 bases, with 13 bases left between them. The CDR3 is 15 residues long. Here the CDR3 reads CASSRTQAFNEKLFF. In DNA, the CDR3 is TGTGCCAGCAGCCGAACACAGGCGTTTAATGAAAAACTGTTTTTT.

This chain connects TRBV27 to TRBJ2-2, with D perhaps matching TRBD2 (5 bases). Germline lookup yields CDR1 MNHEY and CDR2 SMNVEV (reference sequence). Deletions cut 3 bases from V and 5 bases from J, with 10 bases between. This CDR3 has 14 amino acids. CDR3 residues: CASSLRVPTGELFF. In DNA, the CDR3 is TGTGCCAGCAGTTTGAGGGTCCCTACCGGGGAGCTGTTTTTT.

The chain employs TRBV7-2 and TRBJ1-1; a weak D match, TRBD1 (5 bases). This CDR3 is 12 amino acids long. Trimming took off 7 bases at V and 9 bases at J, with 15 bases between the two ends. The germline V gene encodes CDR1 SGHTA and CDR2 FQGNSA. CDR3 nucleotides: TGTGCCAGCAACGATCAGGGATTTAAAGCTTTCTTT. Protein: CASNDQGFKAFF.

The chain has TRBV9 and TRBJ2-3; 8 bases fit TRBD1. CDR1 is SGDLS and CDR2 is YYNGEE in the germline V gene. Trimming took 5 bases from V and 3 from J; bases not matched to a gene: 8. The CDR3 has 15 amino acids. The CDR3 protein is CASRPGGAMTDTQYF. In DNA form, the CDR3 reads TGTGCCAGCAGGCCAGGGGGCGCGATGACAGATACGCAGTATTTT.

The V call is TRBV6-1, the J call TRBJ1-1; possibly TRBD1 for D (5 bases). Between the trimmed V and J ends, which lost 3 bases and 9 bases, there was a span of 20 bases. The CDR3 has 15 residues. Germline lookup yields CDR1 MNHNS and CDR2 SASEGT. This chain's CDR3 is CASSEVGGFSGQAFF. Here the CDR3 DNA reads TGTGCCAGCAGTGAGGTTGGCGGGTTTTCGGGGCAAGCTTTCTTT.

This clone was detected only once. The rearrangement joins TRBV5-4 to TRBJ1-6, with no clear D. Germline-derived CDR1 and CDR2 are SGHNT and YYREEE (reference sequence). Trimming stripped 4 bases from V and 6 bases from J, with 11 bases between. There are 14 residues in the CDR3. The CDR3 is CASSPGRGNSPLHF. CDR3 in DNA: TGTGCCAGCAGCCCTGGACGCGGTAATTCACCCCTCCACTTT.

This rearrangement joins TRBV29-1 to TRBJ1-2; TRBD1 is a possible D gene (5 bases). Trimming left V 7 bases short and J 2 bases short, with 11 bases between. Germline V gene lookup returns CDR1 SQVTM and CDR2 ANQGSEA. The CDR3 totals 12 residues. Written as DNA, the CDR3 is TGCAGCGATAAGGGGAGAAACTATGGCTACACCTTC. Amino acid sequence: CSDKGRNYGYTF.

V usage is TRBV7-8 and J usage is TRBJ2-2, with a tentative D call TRBD2 (6 bases). The CDR3 is made up of 17 amino acids. Germline V gene data show CDR1 as SGHVS and CDR2 as FQNEAQ. Trimming took 4 bases from V and 4 from J, leaving 19 bases between them. The CDR3 sequence: CASSSRLGGGGTGELFF. The DNA of the CDR3 is TGTGCCAGCAGCTCCAGGCTGGGGGGTGGAGGCACCGGGGAGCTGTTTTTT. The complete variable domain, with remaining parts taken from reference TRBV7-8 and TRBJ2-2, reads GAGVSQSPRYKVAKRGQDVALRCDPISGHVSLFWYQQALGQGPEFLTYFQNEAQLDKSGLPSDRFFAERPEGSVSTLKIQRTQQEDSAVYLCASSSRLGGGGTGELFFGEGSRLTVL.

This clone was detected once. The chain recombines TRBV7-9 with TRBJ2-5; 9 bases map to TRBD1. Unmatched junction bases numbered 7, after V lost 7 bases and J lost 1 base. The CDR3 is 15 residues long. The germline gives CDR1 SEHNR, CDR2 FQNEAQ (reference sequence). The CDR3 DNA reads as TGTGCCAGCACTAAGGACAGGGGACTCCAAGAGACCCAGTACTTC. Amino acids: CASTKDRGLQETQYF.

V and J are TRBV24-1 and TRBJ2-5; 9 nucleotides align to TRBD1. Trimming cost V 4 bases and J 2 bases; bases outside gene matches: 16. Germline CDR1 and CDR2: KGHDR and SFDVKD. The CDR3 totals 19 residues. CDR3: CATSDPTSGDRDIQETQYF. The CDR3 bases are TGTGCCACCAGTGACCCTACGTCCGGGGACAGGGACATACAAGAGACCCAGTACTTC.

The chain couples TRBV19 to TRBJ1-5; D call uncertain. The CDR3 is 13 residues long. CDR1 is LNHDA, CDR2 SQIVND, per germline (reference sequence). V lost 3 bases and J 9 bases, leaving 12 bases between the germline ends. CDR3 sequence reads: CASSIPTGPPQHF. As DNA, the CDR3 is TGTGCCAGTAGTATTCCCACCGGTCCGCCCCAGCATTTT.

The J gene is TRBJ2-7, the V gene TRBV21-1; the table's TRBD2 call for D was not verified on the DNA. TRBV21-1 constitutes a pseudogene. The CDR3 loop spans 16 amino acids. DNA of the CDR3: TGTGCCAGCAGCAACCGGTGGACTAGCTTTCTATACGAGCAGTACGTC. It specifies CASSNRWTSFLYEQYV.

This sequence joins TRBV6-5 and TRBJ1-5, with a weak D call TRBD1 (6 bases). The CDR3 runs 15 residues. Between the trimmed V and J ends, which lost 10 bases and 2 bases, there was a span of 18 bases. Per germline, CDR1 MNHEY and CDR2 SVGAGI. The DNA of the CDR3 is TGTGCCACCCGCGAAACAGGGTATGGCAATCAGCCCCAGCATTTT. Translating gives CATRETGYGNQPQHF.

The DNA of the CDR3 is TGTGCCAGTAGTATGCGCGCTGGCAGGCCCCCTTATAGCAATCAGCCCCAGCATTTT. Translating it yields CASSMRAGRPPYSNQPQHF. The genes are TRBV19 and TRBJ1-5; D gene uncertain. V lost 3 bases, J lost 0 bases, and 21 bases lay in between. The CDR3 has 19 residues. Germline V gene data show CDR1 as LNHDA and CDR2 as SQIVND (reference sequence).

This chain connects TRBV5-5 to TRBJ2-7; TRBD1 aligns across 7 bases. CDR1 and CDR2 (germline): SGHKS, YYEKEE (reference sequence). V shed 4 bases, J shed 2 bases, and the junction held 6 bases outside the gene matches. This CDR3 contains 14 residues. The CDR3 nucleotides are TGTGCCAGCAGCCAGGGACAGATGACCTACGAGCAGTACGTC. It codes for CASSQGQMTYEQYV.

This clone was picked up one time. The V and J genes are TRBV18 and TRBJ2-2, with TRBD2 as a possible D gene (6 bases). CDR1 is KGHSH, CDR2 LQKENI, per germline. The CDR3 is made up of 17 amino acids. The V end was cut by 3 bases, the J end by 2 bases, with 16 bases between. The CDR3 loop is CASSPRPGDFNTGELFF. The CDR3 nucleotides are TGTGCCAGCTCACCTAGACCGGGGGATTTCAACACCGGGGAGCTGTTTTTT.

Note on this clone: A junction end diverges from the germline sequence, so it may reflect a read error. The rearrangement joins TRBV7-7 to TRBJ2-3; the match to TRBD2 covers 10 bases. There are 15 residues in the CDR3. Germline V gene data show CDR1 as SSHAT and CDR2 as FNYEAQ (reference sequence). CDR3 in amino acids: CASSYGLADGDTQYF. CDR3 in DNA: TGTGCTAGCAGCTACGGACTAGCGGACGGGGATACGCAGTATTTT.

This chain uses TRBV24-1 with TRBJ2-1, with 9 bases identical to TRBD2. The CDR3 is made up of 16 amino acids. Germline CDR1 reads KGHDR; CDR2 reads SFDVKD. Trimming took 4 bases from V and 7 from J; bases not matched to a gene: 10. The CDR3 region has the DNA TGTGCCACCAGTGACCGCGGCGGGGGGGCTGGAAATGAGCAGTTCTTC. It encodes CATSDRGGGAGNEQFF.